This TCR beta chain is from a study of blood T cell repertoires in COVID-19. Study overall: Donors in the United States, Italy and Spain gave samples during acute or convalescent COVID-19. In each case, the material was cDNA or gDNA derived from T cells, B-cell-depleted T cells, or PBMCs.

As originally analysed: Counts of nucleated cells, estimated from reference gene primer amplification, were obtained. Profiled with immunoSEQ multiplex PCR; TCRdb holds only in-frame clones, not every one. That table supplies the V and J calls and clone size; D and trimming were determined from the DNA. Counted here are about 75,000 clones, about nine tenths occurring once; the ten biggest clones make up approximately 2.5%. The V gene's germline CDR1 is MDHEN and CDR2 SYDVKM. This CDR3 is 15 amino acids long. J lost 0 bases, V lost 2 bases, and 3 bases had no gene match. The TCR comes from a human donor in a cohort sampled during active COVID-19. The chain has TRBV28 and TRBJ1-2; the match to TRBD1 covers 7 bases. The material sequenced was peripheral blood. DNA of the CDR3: TGTGCCAGCAGTTTACCCGGGACAGCTAACTATGGCTACACCTTC. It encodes CASSLPGTANYGYTF.